This entry concerns a single T cell receptor (beta chain). The antigen is unknown. V was pared by 4 bases and J by 10 bases, with 13 bases between. Germline CDR1 reads LGHNA; CDR2 reads YSLEER. This CDR3 is built from 13 residues. Researchers amplified the TCR beta CDR3 regions from RNA transcripts. HTBI primers were the set used in a first-round RT-PCR of the TCR CDR3. TCRdb re-derived calls from the multiplex PCR reads in MiXCR, one entry per CDR3 protein. This table holds 600,000 to 650,000 distinct CDR3 sequences, around 16% found once. The sample originates from a study of T cells in Graves' hyperthyroidism and ophthalmopathy. Study-level results: Ophthalmopathy could be told apart from stable hyperthyroidism with a 13 V-J model.

The chain has TRBV4-3 and TRBJ2-2; the D is unclear. The receptor was derived from a woman aged 30 to 39 with Graves' hyperthyroidism. The sequencing sample was made of blood. CDR3 in DNA: TGCGCCAGCAGCCTCATCCTCTTTGCGGAGCTGTTTTTT. This gives the protein CASSLILFAELFF.